The 15 T cell receptor beta chains below were found in one sample sequenced in a study of beta chain features in type 1 diabetes. Study-wide points: Moderate but significant shortening of TCRB CDR3s was recorded in all four CD4+ subsets from Type 1 diabetes patients.

Reverse transcribing all isolated RNA meant expressed TCRB transcripts were sequenced. This table comes from immunoSEQ multiplex PCR, and its TCRdb copy is limited to in-frame clones, with some not included. The table lists 250,000 to 350,000 clones, approximately 15% of them singletons. Their specific antigens are unknown. Material for sequencing was naive CD4+ T cells from blood. The receptors originated from a young man with type 1 diabetes.

The rearrangement joins TRBV25-1 to TRBJ2-2, with D perhaps TRBD2 (5 bases). The CDR3 spans 15 residues. V lost 7 bases to trimming and J lost 5 bases, with 17 bases between them. Germline V gene data show CDR1 as MGHDK and CDR2 as SYGVNS. CDR3 region: CASTRGTPRTGELFF. The CDR3 region has the DNA TGTGCCAGCACTCGGGGAACTCCAAGGACCGGGGAGCTGTTTTTT.

The V call is TRBV7-3, the J call TRBJ2-3; TRBD2 matches at 8 bases. V gave up 3 bases and J gave up 1 base; unmatched junction bases: 6. Germline V gene sequence: CDR1 SGHTA, CDR2 FQGTGA. CDR3 length equals 16 residues. CDR3 in DNA: TGTGCCAGCAGCTTTAAAGGCGGGGGGCGCACAGATACGCAGTATTTT. Protein sequence: CASSFKGGGRTDTQYF. The whole variable domain, filled in from reference TRBV7-3 and TRBJ2-3, reads GAGVSQTPSNKVTEKGKYVELRCDPISGHTALYWYRQSLGQGPEFLIYFQGTGAADDSGLPNDRFFAVRPEGSVSTLKIQRTERGDSAVYLCASSFKGGGRTDTQYFGPGTRLTVL.

A few counts support this clone. The rearrangement uses TRBV25-1 and TRBJ2-5; 8 nucleotides agree with TRBD1. The CDR3 length is 16 residues. In germline, CDR1 is MGHDK, CDR2 SYGVNS. V dropped 6 bases and J dropped 2; count of bases not matched to a gene: 11. This chain's CDR3 is CASRKWGTGQQETQYF. The CDR3 DNA reads TGTGCCAGCAGGAAGTGGGGGACAGGCCAACAAGAGACCCAGTACTTC.

V is TRBV5-1 and J is TRBJ2-1; TRBD2 aligns across 9 bases. The CDR3 consists of 17 residues. The V and J ends lost 2 bases and 0 bases, in that order; junction bases with no gene match: 6. In germline, CDR1 is SGHRS, CDR2 YFSETQ. CDR3 coding DNA: TGCGCCAGCAGCTTCGGGCTAGCGGGAATCTCCTACAATGAGCAGTTCTTC. Its translation: CASSFGLAGISYNEQFF.

This clone was seen more than once but under ten times. V and J are TRBV2 and TRBJ2-5, with TRBD2 identical over 7 bases. Germline trimming cut 9 bases from V and 14 bases from J; bases unmatched to any gene: 9. From germline, CDR1 is SNHLY and CDR2 FYNNEI. This CDR3 comprises 10 residues. This chain's CDR3 is CASGLSGPYF. The CDR3, as DNA: TGTGCCAGTGGACTTAGCGGGCCTTACTTC.

This chain joins TRBV5-1 and TRBJ2-1; D not certain. Per germline, CDR1 SGHRS and CDR2 YFSETQ. The V end lost 3 bases, the J end lost 1 base, and 11 bases lay between the germline ends. The CDR3 loop spans 15 amino acids. The CDR3 protein is CASSSGVISYNEQFF. CDR3 DNA sequence: TGCGCCAGCAGCTCGGGTGTGATATCCTACAATGAGCAGTTCTTC.

V gene TRBV20-1 combines with J gene TRBJ1-2, with D perhaps TRBD1 (6 bases). Germline V gene lookup returns CDR1 DFQATT and CDR2 SNEGSKA (reference sequence). This CDR3 has 11 residues. V was clipped by 5 bases and J by 8 bases, with 12 bases between them. The CDR3 sequence: CSAGGAEGYTF. Written as DNA, the CDR3 is TGCAGTGCTGGGGGCGCAGAGGGCTACACCTTC.

This clone appeared a few times. The CDR3: CASSLGTRGVEQYF. The CDR3 region has the DNA TGCGCCAGCAGCTTGGGCACCAGGGGGGTCGAGCAGTACTTC. This chain uses TRBV5-1 with TRBJ2-7; D may be TRBD1 (7 bases). This CDR3 comprises 14 residues. CDR1 SGHRS and CDR2 YFSETQ come from the germline V gene. V lost 0 bases, J lost 6 bases, and 13 bases lay in between.

This clone was counted a few times. This chain connects TRBV7-2 to TRBJ2-1; no clear D. Germline V gene data show CDR1 as SGHTA and CDR2 as FQGNSA. V was pared by 4 bases and J by 9 bases, with 13 bases between. The CDR3 runs 13 residues. CDR3 sequence (DNA): TGTGCCAGCAGCTCCCCGTCCCGAGGTGAGCAGTTCTTC. Encoded protein: CASSSPSRGEQFF.

This clone has only a few counts. Other DNA sequences within the sample encode an identical CDR3. CDR3 in DNA: TGTGCCAGCAGCCCGAGCGGGAGTCGCTACGAGCAGTACTTC. Translation: CASSPSGSRYEQYF. The chain couples TRBV28 to TRBJ2-7, with 8 bases identical to TRBD2. The CDR3 is 14 amino acids. The junction had 7 bases not matched to a gene; V was cut back by 6 bases and J by 3 bases. The germline V gene encodes CDR1 MDHEN and CDR2 SYDVKM.

The chain uses TRBV7-9 and TRBJ2-3; possible D gene TRBD2, 6 bases. CDR1 and CDR2 from the germline V gene are SEHNR and FQNEAQ (reference sequence). The ends were cut back, 7 bases at V and 2 bases at J, with 16 bases in the middle. The CDR3 consists of 15 residues. The CDR3 loop is CASTREGGTTDTQYF. The CDR3 DNA reads as TGTGCCAGCACCCGGGAAGGCGGGACCACAGATACGCAGTATTTT.

In this sample, this clone turned up a few times. V gene TRBV5-4 combines with J gene TRBJ1-5; D remains unclear. CDR1 and CDR2 from the germline V gene are SGHNT and YYREEE (reference sequence). V lost 3 bases, J lost 5 bases, and 15 bases lay in between. The CDR3 is 15 residues long. CDR3 sequence reads: CASSYGGVVDQPQHF. DNA of the CDR3: TGTGCCAGCAGCTATGGCGGGGTAGTGGATCAGCCCCAGCATTTT.

The J gene is TRBJ2-7, the V gene TRBV11-3; D gene uncertain. Between the trimmed V and J ends, which lost 0 bases and 7 bases, there was a span of 7 bases. Germline-derived CDR1 and CDR2 are SGHNT and YENEEA. CDR3 length: 12 residues. The CDR3 nucleotides are TGTGCCAGCAGCTTAGATACGCGGGAGCAGTACTTC. Its translation is CASSLDTREQYF.

J is TRBJ2-2 and V is TRBV4-2; the D is unclear. V shed 0 bases and J shed 0 bases, with 11 bases lying between them. CDR1 and CDR2 from the germline V gene are LGHNA and YNFKEQ. The CDR3 has 17 amino acids. The CDR3 DNA is TGTGCCAGCAGCCAAGACCCCAGTCTCACGAACACCGGGGAGCTGTTTTTT. It specifies CASSQDPSLTNTGELFF.

This clone was recorded a few times. CDR3 nucleotide sequence: TGCGCCAGCAGCTCGAGTCCAGGCCAAGAGACCCAGTACTTC. Amino acid sequence: CASSSSPGQETQYF. This chain connects TRBV5-1 to TRBJ2-5; D is ambiguous. The germline V gene has CDR1 SGHRS and CDR2 YFSETQ. With 3 bases removed from V and 1 base from J, the gap between germline ends came to 10 bases. The CDR3 is made up of 14 amino acids. Together with reference TRBV5-1 and TRBJ2-5, the CDR3 gives the full variable domain: KAGVTQTPRYLIKTRGQQVTLSCSPISGHRSVSWYQQTPGQGLQFLFEYFSETQRNKGNFPGRFSGRQFSNSRSEMNVSTLELGDSALYLCASSSSPGQETQYFGPGTRLLVL.